This TCR beta chain was profiled in a study of radiation and T cells in renal cell carcinoma. Broader study findings: In blood, top tumor clones expanded by 2 weeks, shrinking by 4.

The CDR3 has 15 residues. Germline lookup yields CDR1 LNHDA and CDR2 SQIVND (reference sequence). V was cut by 7 bases and J by 6 bases, with 16 bases left in between. Specified time point: blood 4 weeks post-SBRT, at nephrectomy. As to treatment: 15 Gy SBRT to primary tumor, nephrectomy 4 weeks later. Nephrectomy followed 15 Gy stereotactic body radiation by 4 weeks. Blood was sampled at baseline, 2 weeks and 4 weeks after SBRT. The patient's renal cell carcinoma had clear cell pathology. Only in-frame clones appear in the TCRdb table, and some are missing; sequencing was by immunoSEQ multiplex PCR. The table has 40,000 to 45,000 clones, around four fifths seen once. About this clone itself: Its antigen is still unknown.

Sequencing used blood, obtained from a patient whose treatment included radiotherapy and nephrectomy. The source is a woman between 70 and 85 years old with renal cell carcinoma. V is TRBV19 and J is TRBJ1-6; D gene unclear. The CDR3 DNA sequence: TGTGCCAGTACTCCGGCAGGAATAACTAATTCACCCCTCCACTTT. Its protein product is CASTPAGITNSPLHF.